Reported below is one T cell receptor (beta chain). What this receptor recognizes is not known. No base qualities exist here, and no much larger clone lies one base off it. This entry belongs to a study of cytomegalovirus exposure and HLA in healthy donors (dated by TCRdb to 2016 to 2017). Some background on the complete study: A later analysis indicated that the 130 or so validation repertoires were generated on the platform also employed for the 600 to 750 repertoires of the first cohort. The study aimed to test whether cataloging public T cell receptors could reveal signatures of past pathogen exposure. Along with the roughly 670-subject first cohort, a separate validation cohort of over a hundred different subjects was used. To predict cytomegalovirus infection status, the study combined high-throughput TCR immunosequencing, statistical association of individual TCRs with disease status, and machine learning.

Receptor amplification or capture employed the immunoSEQ multiplex PCR assay. In the original analysis: To diagnose cytomegalovirus status from the catalog of TCR beta chain sequences, a statistical classification framework was built. TCRdb carries this immuneACCESS record with in-frame sequences only. Its versions omit some clonotypes, under half of them owing to an unresolved V gene in the studies checked, with the rest unexplained. The DNA gave D and trimming, while V, J and clone size come from that table. This sample holds more than 35,000 clones; over 85% were observed only once. Together, the top ten hold approximately 3.2% of the sample. Separate from the roughly 660-subject first cohort, the validation cohort of 90 to 150 subjects was the group to which the donors belonged. Results the study describes overall, beyond this receptor: A later analysis lacked HLA typing for the validation cohort, so it scored co-occurrence in that cohort across all 120 repertoires. The classifier was reported to diagnose cytomegalovirus status with high specificity and sensitivity in both the original and validation cohorts. The authors suggested that the approach could potentially be extended to other disease states and immunological phenotypes. Subsequent analysis determined that TCRs grouped into clusters in the first cohort also showed a tendency toward co-occurrence across the 130 or so validation repertoires, and 85% to 95% of cluster scores exceeded 0. A total of roughly 160 TCR beta chains were listed by the study as associated with cytomegalovirus. A few of the identified cytomegalovirus-associated TCR beta chains were confirmed in vitro to be specific for cytomegalovirus antigens. Most TCR sequences were seen in very few donors, while some public TCRs were found in many individuals.

From the germline V gene (reference sequence), CDR1 is LNHDA and CDR2 is SQIVND. The CDR3 numbers 15 residues from cysteine through phenylalanine. Solely the CDR3 DNA is kept, with 45 bases framed from the first base. Clipping removes 8 bases from V and 5 bases from J, with 11 as the unmatched junction base count. Sequenced material: PBMCs. Recombination joined TRBV19 with TRBJ2-5; 10 of the junction bases match TRBD1. This TCR came from a young man in good health and CMV-seronegative. The CDR3 protein: CASGGQGNPGETQYF. Here is the DNA: TGTGCCAGTGGGGGACAGGGGAACCCCGGCGAGACCCAGTACTTC. The CDR3 plus the reference TRBV19 and TRBJ2-5 genes for the other parts give the full variable domain: DGGITQSPKYLFRKEGQNVTLSCEQNLNHDAMYWYRQDPGQGLRLIYYSQIVNDFQKGDIAEGYSVSREKKESFPLTVTSAQKNPTAFYLCASGGQGNPGETQYFGPGTRLLVL.